This T cell receptor (beta chain) was sequenced for a study of blood T cell repertoires in COVID-19. Across the whole study: Specimens from acute and convalescent COVID-19 originated in the United States, Italy and Spain. The analysed material was cDNA or gDNA that came from T cells, B-cell-depleted T cells, or PBMCs.

Some clones are missing from TCRdb's copy, which holds only in-frame ones; the method was immunoSEQ multiplex PCR. The sample records approximately 330,000 clones, just over 85% being singletons. Participants had their cohort set by participant-reported clinical history. Sequenced: PBMCs or T cells enriched from blood (not recorded which). This receptor was taken from a woman between 40 and 50 years old with acute COVID-19.

CDR3 nucleotide sequence: TGTGCCAGCAGCCAAGATCTGCGCCGTTTCCCCGGACGGCGGGAAGGGAAAAACATTCAGTACTTC. Its translation is CASSQDLRRFPGRREGKNIQYF. The genes are TRBV4-2 and TRBJ2-4, with D possibly matching TRBD2 (6 bases). In germline, CDR1 is LGHNA, CDR2 YNFKEQ. Between the trimmed V and J ends, which lost 0 bases and 4 bases, there was a span of 31 bases. There are 22 residues in the CDR3.